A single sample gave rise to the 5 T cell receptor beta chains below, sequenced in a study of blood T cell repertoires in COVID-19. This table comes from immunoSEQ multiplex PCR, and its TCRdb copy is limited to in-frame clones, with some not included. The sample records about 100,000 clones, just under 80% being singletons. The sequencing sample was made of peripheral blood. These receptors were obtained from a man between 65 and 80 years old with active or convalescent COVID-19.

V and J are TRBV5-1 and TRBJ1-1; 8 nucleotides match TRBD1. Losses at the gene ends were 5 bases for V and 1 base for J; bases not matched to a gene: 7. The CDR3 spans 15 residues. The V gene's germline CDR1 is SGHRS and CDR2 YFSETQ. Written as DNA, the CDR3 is TGCGCCAGCAGATACGTGGACAGGGAGAACACTGAAGCTTTCTTT. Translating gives CASRYVDRENTEAFF.

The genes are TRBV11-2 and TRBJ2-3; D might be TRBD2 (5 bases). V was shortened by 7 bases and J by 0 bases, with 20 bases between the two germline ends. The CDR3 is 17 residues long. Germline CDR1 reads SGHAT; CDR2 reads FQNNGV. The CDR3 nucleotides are TGTGCCAGCAAAGTCCGGGCGGGTCTTCTTAGCACAGATACGCAGTATTTT. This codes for CASKVRAGLLSTDTQYF.

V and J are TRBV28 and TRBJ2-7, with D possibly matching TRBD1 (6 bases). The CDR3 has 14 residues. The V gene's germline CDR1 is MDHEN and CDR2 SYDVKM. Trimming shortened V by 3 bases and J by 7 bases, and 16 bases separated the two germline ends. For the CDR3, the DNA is TGTGCCAGCAGTTTGGCAGGGGATCTTGTTGAGCAGTACTTC. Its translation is CASSLAGDLVEQYF.

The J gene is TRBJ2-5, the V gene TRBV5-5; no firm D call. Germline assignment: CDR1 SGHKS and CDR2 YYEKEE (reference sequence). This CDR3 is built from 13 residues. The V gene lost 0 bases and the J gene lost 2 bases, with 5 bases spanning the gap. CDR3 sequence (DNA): TGTGCCAGCAGCTTGGTCAGGCAAGAGACCCAGTACTTC. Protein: CASSLVRQETQYF.

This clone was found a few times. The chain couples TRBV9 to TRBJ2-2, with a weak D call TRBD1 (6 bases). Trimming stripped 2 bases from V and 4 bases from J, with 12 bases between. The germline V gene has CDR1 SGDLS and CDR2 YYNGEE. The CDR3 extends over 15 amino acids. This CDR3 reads CASSVGAVGTGELFF. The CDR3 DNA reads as TGTGCCAGCAGCGTGGGGGCGGTCGGCACCGGGGAGCTGTTTTTT.